In its sample, the clone carrying this TCR beta chain was seen many times. Its specificity is not known. Template switching (which added a universal primer site) was used, and cDNA carried unique molecular identifiers. TCRdb passed the 5' RACE reads through MiXCR, listing each CDR3 protein once. The sample contains under 350,000 distinct CDR3 sequences, 7.5% to 9.5% of which appear only once. The data derive from a study of identical twins. The study, taken as a whole, reports: Beta out-of-frame twin sharing showed a weaker excess. Because invariant MAIT and iNKT cells could be present, zero-insertion analyses could be partly confounded.

The CDR3 loop spans 17 amino acids. J lost 2 bases, V lost 2 bases, and 8 bases had no gene match. The germline gives CDR1 SNHLY, CDR2 FYNNEI. This sample also belongs to another study, concerning yellow fever vaccine responses in identical twins.

The TCR comes from a woman under 30 in good health. Sequenced: CD8+ T cells sorted from blood. J is TRBJ2-7 and V is TRBV2; TRBD2 agrees at 11 bases. The CDR3 reads CASSEIKRLAGTYEQYF. The CDR3, as DNA: TGTGCCAGCAGTGAAATAAAACGACTAGCGGGAACCTACGAGCAGTACTTC.